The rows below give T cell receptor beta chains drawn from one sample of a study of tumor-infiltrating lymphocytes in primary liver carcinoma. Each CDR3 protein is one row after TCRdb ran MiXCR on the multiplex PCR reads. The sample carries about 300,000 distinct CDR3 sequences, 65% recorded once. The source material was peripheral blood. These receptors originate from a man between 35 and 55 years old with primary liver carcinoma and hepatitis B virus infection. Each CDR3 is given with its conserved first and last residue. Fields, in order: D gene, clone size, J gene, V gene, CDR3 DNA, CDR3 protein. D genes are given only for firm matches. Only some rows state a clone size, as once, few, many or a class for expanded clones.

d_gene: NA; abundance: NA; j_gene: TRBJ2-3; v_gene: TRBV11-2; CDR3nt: TGTGCCAGTAGCAGAGTTGAGTCGGGAGCAGGCACAGATACGCAGTATTTT; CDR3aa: CASSRVESGAGTDTQYF
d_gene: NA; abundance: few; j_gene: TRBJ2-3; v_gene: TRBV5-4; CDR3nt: TGTGCCAGCAGCTTGGCCAATCGAGACCCAGATACGCAGTATTTT; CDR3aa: CASSLANRDPDTQYF
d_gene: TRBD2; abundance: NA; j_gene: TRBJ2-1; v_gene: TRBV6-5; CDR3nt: TGTGCCGGCAGTTACTCCGGGACTAGCGGGAGAGGGAATGAGAAGTTCTTC; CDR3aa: CAGSYSGTSGRGNEKFF
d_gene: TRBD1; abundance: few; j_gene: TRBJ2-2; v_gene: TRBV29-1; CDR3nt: TGCAGCGTCCCCGGGACAGGGAGGACCGGGGAGCTGTTTTTT; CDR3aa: CSVPGTGRTGELFF
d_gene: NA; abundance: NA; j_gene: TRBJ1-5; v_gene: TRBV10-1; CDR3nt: TGCGCCAGCAGTGAGTCGGGACTCCACACAGATACGCAGCATTTT; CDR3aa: CASSESGLHTDTQHF
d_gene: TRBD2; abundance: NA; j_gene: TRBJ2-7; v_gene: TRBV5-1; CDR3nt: TGCGCCAGCAGCCACCGGACTAGCGGGAGCAGGCACGAGCAGTACTTC; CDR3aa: CASSHRTSGSRHEQYF
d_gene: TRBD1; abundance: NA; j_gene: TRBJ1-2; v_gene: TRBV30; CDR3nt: TGTGCCTGGACTTCGAGCCCCGGACAGGGGGGCTACACCTTC; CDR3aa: CAWTSSPGQGGYTF
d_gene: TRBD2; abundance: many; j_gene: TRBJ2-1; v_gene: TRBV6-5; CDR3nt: TGTGCCAGCAGTTACTCCCGGACTAGGGGTGAGCAGTTCTTC; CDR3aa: CASSYSRTRGEQFF
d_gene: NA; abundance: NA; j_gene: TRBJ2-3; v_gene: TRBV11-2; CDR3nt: TGTGCCAGCAGGTCAGTTCAGGGTAGCACAGATACGCACTATTTT; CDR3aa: CASRSVQGSTDTHYF
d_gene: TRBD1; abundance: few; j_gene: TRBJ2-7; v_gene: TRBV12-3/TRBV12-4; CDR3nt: TGTGCCAGCCGAGGGACAGGGGCTACCTACGAGCAGTACTTC; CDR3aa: CASRGTGATYEQYF
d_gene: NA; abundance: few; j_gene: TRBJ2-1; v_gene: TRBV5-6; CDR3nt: TGTGCCAGCAGCCGGAGACTCTCCTACAATGAGCAGTTCTTC; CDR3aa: CASSRRLSYNEQFF
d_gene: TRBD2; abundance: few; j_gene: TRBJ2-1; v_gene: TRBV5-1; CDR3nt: TGCGCCAGCACCCGACTAGCGGGAGAGTACAATGAGCAGTTCTTC; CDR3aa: CASTRLAGEYNEQFF
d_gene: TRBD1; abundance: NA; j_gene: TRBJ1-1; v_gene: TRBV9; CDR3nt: TGTGCCAGCAGCGCCGACAGGGGAGGGGCTTTCTTT; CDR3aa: CASSADRGGAFF
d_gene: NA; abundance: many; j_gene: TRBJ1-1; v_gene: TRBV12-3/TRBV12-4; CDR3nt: TGTGCCAGCAGTCCCCATATGAACACTGAAGCTTTCTTT; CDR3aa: CASSPHMNTEAFF
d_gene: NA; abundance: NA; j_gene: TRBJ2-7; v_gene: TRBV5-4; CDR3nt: TGTGCCAGCAGCTTGGGTATGGGGGTTGAGCAGTACTTC; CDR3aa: CASSLGMGVEQYF
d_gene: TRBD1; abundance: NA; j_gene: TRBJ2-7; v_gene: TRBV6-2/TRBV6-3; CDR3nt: TGTGCCAACAGCCGGGACAGGAGGCACTACGAGCAGTACTTC; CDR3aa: CANSRDRRHYEQYF
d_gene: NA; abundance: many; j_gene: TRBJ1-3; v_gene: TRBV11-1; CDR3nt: TGTGCCAGCAGCTTAGGCTTCGGACAACTTGGAAACACCATATATTTT; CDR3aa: CASSLGFGQLGNTIYF
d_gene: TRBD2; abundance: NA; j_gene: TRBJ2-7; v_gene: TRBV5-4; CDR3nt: TGTGCCAGCAGCGTAGAAGCGGGAGTAGTCTACGAGCAGTACTTC; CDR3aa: CASSVEAGVVYEQYF
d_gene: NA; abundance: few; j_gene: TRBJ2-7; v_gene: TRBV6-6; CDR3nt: TGTGCCAGCAGTTCTCCCTCTCGAGGCCCCCTCAGATTGGAGCAGTACTTC; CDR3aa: CASSSPSRGPLRLEQYF
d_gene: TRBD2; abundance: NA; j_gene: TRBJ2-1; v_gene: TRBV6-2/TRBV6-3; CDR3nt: TGTGCCAGCAGCCCTCCGTGGCTAGCGGGTCCACCTAAGAACAATGAGCAGTTATTC; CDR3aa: CASSPPWLAGPPKNNEQLF
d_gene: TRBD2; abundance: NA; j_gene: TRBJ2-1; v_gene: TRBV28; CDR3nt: TGTGCCAGCAGTAGATCAGCGGGAGACGGTCACAATGAGCAGTTCTTC; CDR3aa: CASSRSAGDGHNEQFF
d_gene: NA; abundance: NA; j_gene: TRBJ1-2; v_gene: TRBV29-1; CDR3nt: TGCAGCGCCCCCAGCGGGGCAGGAAGGCTTCCTGGCTACACCTTC; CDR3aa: CSAPSGAGRLPGYTF
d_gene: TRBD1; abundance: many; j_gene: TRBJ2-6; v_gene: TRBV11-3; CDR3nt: TGTGCCAGCAGCTCAGGGGGCGCGTCTGGGGCCAACGTCCTGACTTTC; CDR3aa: CASSSGGASGANVLTF
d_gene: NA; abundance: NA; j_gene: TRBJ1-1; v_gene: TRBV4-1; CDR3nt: TGCGCCAGCAGCCAAGATCGGGACTCCCGGCGGTCGAACACTGAAGCTTTCTTT; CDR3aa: CASSQDRDSRRSNTEAFF
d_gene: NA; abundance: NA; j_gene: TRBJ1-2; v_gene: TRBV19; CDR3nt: TGTGCCAGTAGTATAAATTTGGCTGGAGGCTACACCTTC; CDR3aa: CASSINLAGGYTF
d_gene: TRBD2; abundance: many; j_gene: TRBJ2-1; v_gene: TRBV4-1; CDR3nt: TGCGCCAGCAGCCGAACGATAGCGGGAGACAATGAGCAGTTCTTC; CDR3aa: CASSRTIAGDNEQFF
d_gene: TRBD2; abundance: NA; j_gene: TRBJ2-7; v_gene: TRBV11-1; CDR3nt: TGTGACAGCAGCCCGGTATGGCGGGAGGACGAGCAGTACTTC; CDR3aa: CDSSPVWREDEQYF
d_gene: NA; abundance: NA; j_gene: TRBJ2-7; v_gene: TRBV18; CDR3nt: TGTGCCAGCTCACCAGGACTCTTATACGAGCAGTACTTC; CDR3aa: CASSPGLLYEQYF
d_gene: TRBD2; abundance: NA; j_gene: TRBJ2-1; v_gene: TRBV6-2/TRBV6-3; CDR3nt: TGTGCCAGCAGATGGACTAGCGGCTACAATGAGCAGTTCTTC; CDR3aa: CASRWTSGYNEQFF
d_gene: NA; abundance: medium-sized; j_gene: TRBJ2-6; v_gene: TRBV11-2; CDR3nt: TGTGCCAGCAGCTTATTGGGAGGGGCCAACGTCCTGACTTTC; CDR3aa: CASSLLGGANVLTF
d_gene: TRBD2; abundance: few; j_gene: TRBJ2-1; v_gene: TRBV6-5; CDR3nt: TGTGCCAGCAGTTACTCAGCGGGAGCTCTCAGGGAGCAGTTCTTC; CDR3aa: CASSYSAGALREQFF
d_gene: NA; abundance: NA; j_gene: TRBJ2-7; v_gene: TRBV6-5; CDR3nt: TGTGCCAGCAGCCAACCCCCGAAATACGAGCAGTACTTC; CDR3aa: CASSQPPKYEQYF
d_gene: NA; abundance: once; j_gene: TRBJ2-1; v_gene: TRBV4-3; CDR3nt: TGCGCCAACAGCCAATACCAGAGCTCCTACAATGAGCAGTTCTTC; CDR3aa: CANSQYQSSYNEQFF
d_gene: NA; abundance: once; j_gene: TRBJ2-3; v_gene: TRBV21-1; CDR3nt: TGTGTCAGCGTCATAGCGGGAAAAAGCACAGATACGCAGTATTTT; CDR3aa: CVSVIAGKSTDTQYF
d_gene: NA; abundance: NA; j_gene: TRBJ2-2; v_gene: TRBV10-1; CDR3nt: TGCGCCAGCAGTGAGGGGGACCTTTCGAACACCGGGGAGCTGTTTTTT; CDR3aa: CASSEGDLSNTGELFF
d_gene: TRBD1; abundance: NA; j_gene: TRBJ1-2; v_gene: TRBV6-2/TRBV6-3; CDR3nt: TGTGCCAGCAACGCCGGGACAGCCTATGGCTACACCTTC; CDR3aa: CASNAGTAYGYTF